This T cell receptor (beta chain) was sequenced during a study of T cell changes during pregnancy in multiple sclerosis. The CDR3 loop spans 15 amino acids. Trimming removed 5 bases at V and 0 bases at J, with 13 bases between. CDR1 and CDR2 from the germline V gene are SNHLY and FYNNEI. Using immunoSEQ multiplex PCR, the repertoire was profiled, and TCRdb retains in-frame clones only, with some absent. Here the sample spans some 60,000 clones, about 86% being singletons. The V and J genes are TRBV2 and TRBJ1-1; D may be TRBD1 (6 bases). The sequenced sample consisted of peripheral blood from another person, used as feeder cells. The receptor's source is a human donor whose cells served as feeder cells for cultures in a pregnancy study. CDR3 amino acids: CASSYTGSMNTEAFF. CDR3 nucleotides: TGTGCCAGCAGTTATACAGGGTCCATGAACACTGAAGCTTTCTTT. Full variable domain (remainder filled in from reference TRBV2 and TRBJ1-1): EPEVTQTPSHQVTQMGQEVILRCVPISNHLYFYWYRQILGQKVEFLVSFYNNEISEKSEIFDDQFSVERPDGSNFTLKIRSTKLEDSAMYFCASSYTGSMNTEAFFGQGTRLTVV.